This T cell receptor (beta chain) was profiled in a study of T cells after yellow fever vaccination. Findings and caveats of the study: Only a minor proportion of clonotypes was detected across both CD4 and CD8 compartments. Researchers report a weaker secondary response that nonetheless peaked faster, day 5 versus 15. Post-booster repertoires contained most primary-vaccination clones again (about 95% CD4, around 88% CD8).

Trimming took 0 bases from V and 2 from J, leaving 9 bases between them. Germline V gives CDR1 SGHRS, CDR2 YFSETQ. This CDR3 region has 16 residues. This clonotype has only a few counts. Its antigen is not known. In TCRdb, the 5' RACE reads were re-called with MiXCR into one record per CDR3 protein. The sample carries about 340,000 distinct CDR3 sequences, roughly 4.3% recorded once. The sequences come from PBMCs, collected 5 days after the yellow fever booster vaccination. The chain recombines TRBV5-1 with TRBJ2-6; TRBD2 is a possible D gene (6 bases). The source is a young man who received the YFV17D yellow fever vaccine. The CDR3 nucleotides read TGCGCCAGCAGCTTGGCCGGAGGGGCTGGGGCCAACGTCCTGACTTTC. Its translation: CASSLAGGAGANVLTF.